The 31 T cell receptor beta chains reported below all come from one sample, sequenced in a study of blood T cell repertoires in COVID-19 (dated by TCRdb to the early 2020s). The library was generated by the immunoSEQ multiplex PCR assay. In its TCRdb copy, this immuneACCESS table keeps in-frame sequences only and misses some clones. Where compared with another copy, unresolved V genes explain less than half of these, and the others have no known cause. Across this sample there are 95,000 to 150,000 clones, with about 86% seen only once. 2% to 2.5% of the sample is in the top ten clones. Sequenced material: peripheral blood. The receptors originated from a woman aged 50 to 60 with acute or convalescent COVID-19.

This chain connects TRBV19 to TRBJ2-5, with D perhaps TRBD1 (5 bases). This CDR3 comprises 14 residues. Trimming cost V 1 base and J 5 bases, with 11 bases left between them. The germline V gene has CDR1 LNHDA and CDR2 SQIVND (reference sequence). CDR3 sequence: CASSIGQGVETQYF. The CDR3, as DNA: TGTGCCAGTAGTATAGGTCAAGGGGTGGAGACCCAGTACTTC.

This clone appeared once. The chain recombines TRBV10-3 with TRBJ1-2; TRBD1 aligns across 10 bases. The CDR3 length is 17 residues. CDR1 and CDR2 (germline): ENHRY, SYGVKD. J gave up 7 bases and V 4 bases, and 15 bases lay outside the gene matches. Here the CDR3 DNA reads TGTGCCATCAGTGGGACCCGGGACAGGGGCTCTTTTGGTGGCTACACCTTC. Protein: CAISGTRDRGSFGGYTF.

This CDR3 reads CASSEQGTGRTGELFF. DNA of the CDR3: TGTGCCAGCAGTGAACAGGGGACAGGGCGAACGGGGGAGCTGTTTTTT. The chain carries TRBV2 and TRBJ2-2; 9 bases fit TRBD1. Germline assignment: CDR1 SNHLY and CDR2 FYNNEI. The CDR3 is made up of 16 amino acids. With V trimmed by 2 bases and J by 8 bases, 9 bases remained unmatched.

The CDR3 spells CAWSMGLHRGQRHYGYTF. In DNA form, the CDR3 reads TGTGCCTGGAGTATGGGGTTGCATCGGGGACAGCGGCACTATGGCTACACCTTC. The chain links TRBV30 to TRBJ1-2, with 7 bases aligning to TRBD1. From germline, CDR1 is GTSNPN and CDR2 SVGIG (reference sequence). With V trimmed by 2 bases and J by 3 bases, 18 bases remained unmatched. The CDR3 contains 18 residues.

The V and J genes are TRBV11-2 and TRBJ1-5; D gene ambiguous. The CDR3 has 15 residues. Trimming stripped 5 bases from V and 0 bases from J, with 11 bases between. The germline CDR1 and CDR2 sequences are SGHAT and FQNNGV. CDR3 in DNA: TGTGCCAGCAGCGAGCGGGGATATAGCAATCAGCCCCAGCATTTT. This gives the protein CASSERGYSNQPQHF.

This clone appeared a few times. This chain uses TRBV6-2 or TRBV6-3 with TRBJ1-2; 7 bases fit TRBD1. After removal of 2 bases from V and 3 bases from J, the junction contained 9 bases not matched to a gene. Looked up from germline, CDR1 is MNHEY and CDR2 is SVGEGT. There are 16 residues in the CDR3. The CDR3 coding sequence is TGTGCCAGCAGTTACGGCGGCGTGGGGACAGACTATGGCTACACCTTC. Protein: CASSYGGVGTDYGYTF.

The CDR3 DNA reads as TGCGCCAGCAGCCAAGATGCCAGGGTTGAAGAAAAACTGTTTTTT. Residues: CASSQDARVEEKLFF. V usage is TRBV4-3 and J usage is TRBJ1-4; D perhaps matches TRBD1 (5 bases). Germline-derived CDR1 and CDR2 are LGHNA and YSLEER. V dropped 0 bases and J dropped 8 bases, with 13 bases sitting between them. CDR3 length equals 15 residues.

This chain uses TRBV18 with TRBJ2-1; D possibly corresponds to TRBD2 (7 bases). The CDR3 has 16 residues. V lost 3 bases, J lost 4 bases, and 16 bases lay in between. Looked up from germline, CDR1 is KGHSH and CDR2 is LQKENI. The CDR3 protein is CASSPTGGATYNEQFF. CDR3 nucleotide sequence: TGTGCCAGCTCACCCACGGGGGGCGCAACTTACAATGAGCAGTTCTTC.

J is TRBJ2-6 and V is TRBV4-2; TRBD2 matches at 11 bases. V gave up 9 bases and J gave up 1 base; unmatched junction bases: 5. CDR1 is LGHNA, CDR2 YNFKEQ, per germline. CDR3 length: 16 amino acids. The DNA for the CDR3 is TGTGCCAGTACTCTAGCGGGGGGATCTGGGGCCAACGTCCTGACTTTC. This codes for CASTLAGGSGANVLTF.

The chain employs TRBV29-1 and TRBJ2-5; the D gene is possibly TRBD2 (5 bases). Trimming took off 4 bases at V and 4 bases at J, with 22 bases between the two ends. The CDR3 is 16 amino acids. Germline assignment: CDR1 SQVTM and CDR2 ANQGSEA. The CDR3 protein is CSVGGKDWARVETQYF. CDR3 bases: TGCAGCGTTGGCGGCAAGGACTGGGCGAGAGTAGAGACCCAGTACTTC. The full variable domain, completed using reference TRBV29-1 and TRBJ2-5, is SAVISQKPSRDICQRGTSLTIQCQVDSQVTMMFWYRQQPGQSLTLIATANQGSEATYESGFVIDKFPISRPNLTFSTLTVSNMSPEDSSIYLCSVGGKDWARVETQYFGPGTRLLVL.

V gene TRBV19 combines with J gene TRBJ1-1; 11 bases map to TRBD1. The CDR3 sequence is 17 residues long. Per the germline V gene, CDR1 is LNHDA and CDR2 is SQIVND (reference sequence). The ends lost 4 bases at V and 2 bases at J; junction bases unmatched: 9. As DNA, the CDR3 is TGTGCCAGTAGTAGGGGACAGGGGGTCTCGGTTAACACTGAAGCTTTCTTT. The encoded protein is CASSRGQGVSVNTEAFF.

The chain carries TRBV6-2 or TRBV6-3 and TRBJ2-7; D is undetermined. Germline V gene data show CDR1 as MNHEY and CDR2 as SVGEGT. Trimming removed 4 bases at V and 9 bases at J, with 16 bases between. The CDR3 has 13 residues. CDR3: CASSSITKERQYF. For the CDR3, the DNA is TGTGCCAGCAGTTCGATTACTAAGGAACGGCAGTACTTC.

The genes are TRBV27 and TRBJ1-2, with 7 bases aligning to TRBD1. The J segment lost 8 bases and the V segment lost 7 bases, leaving 16 bases of the junction unmatched. Germline CDR1 is MNHEY and CDR2 is SMNVEV (reference sequence). This CDR3 contains 15 residues. The CDR3 DNA sequence: TGTGCCAGCACCCCCCAGGGGGACAGACTCAGGGGCTACACCTTC. As protein: CASTPQGDRLRGYTF.

The CDR3 sequence is CASRNYNYNEQFF. CDR3 DNA: TGTGCCAGTAGGAACTACAATTACAATGAGCAGTTCTTC. The V gene is TRBV19, the J gene TRBJ2-1; unclear D gene. The CDR3 totals 13 residues. CDR1 and CDR2 (germline): LNHDA, SQIVND (reference sequence). V shed 6 bases and J shed 4 bases, with 10 bases lying between them.

The V gene is TRBV5-8, the J gene TRBJ2-3, with TRBD2 identical over 9 bases. This CDR3 spans 17 amino acids. Trimming cost V 4 bases and J 4 bases; bases outside gene matches: 13. Germline assignment: CDR1 SGHTS and CDR2 YDEGEE. CDR3: CASSVWRAGGLADTQYF. The CDR3 region has the DNA TGTGCCAGCAGCGTTTGGAGGGCGGGGGGGCTCGCAGATACGCAGTATTTT.

The rearrangement links TRBV2 to TRBJ2-3, with 14 bases fitting TRBD2. CDR3 length: 15 amino acids. CDR1 SNHLY and CDR2 FYNNEI come from the germline V gene. V lost 6 bases to trimming and J lost 8 bases; unmatched junction nucleotides: 7. CDR3 DNA: TGTGCCAGCAGGGAGGGACTAGCGGGAGTTACTACGCAGTATTTT. It is translated as CASREGLAGVTTQYF.

The rearrangement links TRBV5-4 to TRBJ2-2; TRBD1 agrees at 8 bases. J was trimmed by 6 bases and V by 5 bases; bases with no gene match: 15. This CDR3 is built from 17 residues. CDR1 is SGHNT and CDR2 is YYREEE in the germline V gene (reference sequence). CDR3 amino acids: CASRAPGTGSSAGELFF. The CDR3 nucleotides read TGTGCCAGCAGGGCGCCCGGGACAGGTAGTTCTGCCGGGGAGCTGTTTTTT.

This chain connects TRBV14 to TRBJ1-1; 7 nucleotides agree with TRBD1. This CDR3 has 18 amino acids. Germline trimming cut 3 bases from V and 0 bases from J; bases unmatched to any gene: 13. Germline-derived CDR1 and CDR2 are SGHDN and FVKESK. In nucleotides, the CDR3 is TGTGCCAGCAGCCACCCCCCCGGGGTTGGGACAGTGAACACTGAAGCTTTCTTT. Amino acid sequence: CASSHPPGVGTVNTEAFF.

V is TRBV3-1 (or the pseudogene TRBV3-2) and J is TRBJ1-6; TRBD1 agrees at 7 bases. From germline, CDR1 is LGHDT and CDR2 YNNKEL (reference sequence). CDR3 length: 14 amino acids. The J segment lost 9 bases and the V segment lost 7 bases, leaving 9 bases of the junction unmatched. CDR3 sequence: CASNTGARPSPLHF. For the CDR3, the DNA is TGTGCCAGCAACACAGGGGCCCGACCTTCACCCCTCCACTTT.

This chain joins TRBV5-4 and TRBJ2-7, with TRBD2 matching 10 bases. From germline, CDR1 is SGHNT and CDR2 YYREEE (reference sequence). CDR3 length equals 15 residues. The V gene end was trimmed by 0 bases and the J gene end by 9 bases; junction bases not matched to a gene: 9. The CDR3 sequence: CASSLGGGLAGVQYF. As DNA, the CDR3 is TGTGCCAGCAGCTTGGGAGGGGGCCTAGCGGGAGTGCAGTACTTC.

This clone was observed once. The gene calls are TRBV5-1 and TRBJ1-1, with 7 nucleotides matching TRBD1. CDR3 length: 15 amino acids. The V gene end was trimmed by 4 bases and the J gene end by 1 base; junction bases not matched to a gene: 7. Germline CDR1 is SGHRS and CDR2 is YFSETQ. This CDR3 reads CASSRTTGQNTEAFF. The CDR3 DNA reads TGCGCCAGCAGCAGGACGACAGGGCAGAACACTGAAGCTTTCTTT. The full variable domain, with the rest looked up from reference TRBV5-1 and TRBJ1-1, is KAGVTQTPRYLIKTRGQQVTLSCSPISGHRSVSWYQQTPGQGLQFLFEYFSETQRNKGNFPGRFSGRQFSNSRSEMNVSTLELGDSALYLCASSRTTGQNTEAFFGQGTRLTVV.

This clone was found once. CDR3 residues: CASSPLWGANYGYTF. Here the CDR3 DNA reads TGTGCCAGCAGCCCCCTCTGGGGAGCTAACTATGGCTACACCTTC. The rearrangement uses TRBV5-5 and TRBJ1-2, with D uncertain. The CDR3 length is 15 residues. The germline V gene encodes CDR1 SGHKS and CDR2 YYEKEE (reference sequence). Trimming cost V 4 bases and J 0 bases, with 13 bases left between them.

V usage is TRBV11-2 and J usage is TRBJ1-2; 12 nucleotides match TRBD1. Germline V gives CDR1 SGHAT, CDR2 FQNNGV. The junction had 11 bases not matched to a gene; V was cut back by 5 bases and J by 7 bases. The CDR3 sequence is 16 residues long. The CDR3 DNA follows: TGTGCCAGCAGCCGACGAACGGGACAGGGGGCGAGTGGCTACACCTTC. Residues: CASSRRTGQGASGYTF.

The V and J genes are TRBV11-2 and TRBJ2-3; 13 bases match TRBD2. Germline V gene sequence: CDR1 SGHAT, CDR2 FQNNGV. The CDR3 contains 14 residues. Trimming cost V 4 bases and J 5 bases; bases outside gene matches: 0. CDR3 in DNA: TGTGCCAGCAGCTGGACTAGCGGGGGAGATACGCAGTATTTT. Translation: CASSWTSGGDTQYF.

The chain is built from TRBV27 and TRBJ2-1; the match to TRBD1 covers 10 bases. Germline CDR1 reads MNHEY; CDR2 reads SMNVEV (reference sequence). The V gene end was trimmed by 5 bases and the J gene end by 2 bases; junction bases not matched to a gene: 6. This CDR3 region has 16 residues. CDR3 amino acids: CASSRWGTGAYNEQFF. The DNA for the CDR3 is TGTGCCAGCAGTCGGTGGGGGACAGGGGCCTACAATGAGCAGTTCTTC.

By proportion, this clone is large. The rearrangement uses TRBV11-2 and TRBJ2-1, with 8 bases fitting TRBD2. The CDR3 covers 16 residues. Germline values: CDR1 SGHAT, CDR2 FQNNGV. V shed 7 bases, J shed 5 bases, and the junction held 13 bases outside the gene matches. The CDR3 nucleotides read TGTGCCAGCACCCGACTACCCAGCGGGAGAAACAATGAGCAGTTCTTC. Amino acid sequence: CASTRLPSGRNNEQFF.

The chain employs TRBV5-1 and TRBJ2-1; D may be TRBD2 (6 bases). CDR1 and CDR2 (germline): SGHRS, YFSETQ. There are 16 residues in the CDR3. V was trimmed by 0 bases and J by 2 bases, leaving 12 bases between them. The CDR3 sequence is CASSLGLGLTYNEQFF. DNA for the CDR3: TGCGCCAGCAGCTTGGGACTAGGCCTGACCTACAATGAGCAGTTCTTC.

This chain joins TRBV6-2 or TRBV6-3 and TRBJ2-7, with D possibly matching TRBD2 (5 bases). V lost 5 bases to trimming and J lost 2 bases, with 16 bases between them. This CDR3 spans 15 amino acids. From germline, CDR1 is MNHEY and CDR2 SVGEGT. Here the CDR3 DNA reads TGTGCCAGCAGTCGGAACGGACTGGAGGCCTACGAGCAGTACTTC. It encodes CASSRNGLEAYEQYF.

J is TRBJ1-4 and V is TRBV5-1; D uncertain. Deletions cut 0 bases from V and 2 bases from J, with 11 bases between. CDR1 and CDR2 (germline): SGHRS, YFSETQ. There are 16 residues in the CDR3. The CDR3 DNA is TGCGCCAGCAGCTTGGTCCCGAGAAACACTAATGAAAAACTGTTTTTT. Encoded protein: CASSLVPRNTNEKLFF. Full variable domain (outside the CDR3, taken from reference TRBV5-1 and TRBJ1-4): KAGVTQTPRYLIKTRGQQVTLSCSPISGHRSVSWYQQTPGQGLQFLFEYFSETQRNKGNFPGRFSGRQFSNSRSEMNVSTLELGDSALYLCASSLVPRNTNEKLFFGSGTQLSVL.

The V call is TRBV7-2, the J call TRBJ1-2, with TRBD1 matching 7 bases. The CDR3 covers 16 residues. The germline gives CDR1 SGHTA, CDR2 FQGNSA. The ends lost 5 bases at V and 5 bases at J; junction bases unmatched: 14. The CDR3 DNA sequence: TGTGCCAGCAGCCCCATGACAGGGCGGGGTCGGTATGGCTACACCTTC. This sequence encodes CASSPMTGRGRYGYTF.

The chain is built from TRBV6-1 and TRBJ2-5; TRBD2 is a possible D gene (6 bases). Per the germline V gene, CDR1 is MNHNS and CDR2 is SASEGT. With 1 base removed from V and 5 bases from J, the gap between germline ends came to 11 bases. The CDR3 is 14 amino acids. The CDR3 DNA reads as TGTGCCAGCAGTGAAGGAACAGGAGGGGAGACCCAGTACTTC. It yields the protein CASSEGTGGETQYF.